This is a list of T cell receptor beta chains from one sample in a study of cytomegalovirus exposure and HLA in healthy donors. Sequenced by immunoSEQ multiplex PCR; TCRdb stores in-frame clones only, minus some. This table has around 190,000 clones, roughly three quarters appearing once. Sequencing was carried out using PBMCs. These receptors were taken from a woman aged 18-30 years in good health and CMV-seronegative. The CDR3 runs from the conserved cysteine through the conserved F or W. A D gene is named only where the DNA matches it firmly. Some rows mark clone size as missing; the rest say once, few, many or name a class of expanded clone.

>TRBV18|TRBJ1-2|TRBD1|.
CATLGGTGDGYTF
TGTGCCACCCTCGGAGGGACAGGGGATGGCTACACCTTC
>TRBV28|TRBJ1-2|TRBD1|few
CASSLRDRVFFLYGYTF
TGTGCCAGCAGTCTCCGGGACAGGGTCTTTTTTCTCTATGGCTACACCTTC
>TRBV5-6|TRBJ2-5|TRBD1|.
CASSLMQGAETQYF
TGTGCCAGCAGCTTGATGCAGGGGGCTGAGACCCAGTACTTC
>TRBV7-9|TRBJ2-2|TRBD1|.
CASSFRDRGYAGELFF
TGTGCCAGCAGCTTCCGGGACAGGGGTTACGCCGGGGAGCTGTTTTTT
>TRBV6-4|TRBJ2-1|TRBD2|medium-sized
CASSDSTSGSNEQFF
TGTGCCAGCAGTGACTCGACTAGCGGGAGCAATGAGCAGTTCTTC
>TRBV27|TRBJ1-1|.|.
CASSLSPSQVTEAFF
TGTGCCAGCAGTTTATCCCCAAGTCAGGTCACTGAAGCTTTCTTT
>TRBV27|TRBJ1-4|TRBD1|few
CASSPTGGFEKLFF
TGTGCCAGCAGTCCTACAGGGGGCTTTGAAAAACTGTTTTTT
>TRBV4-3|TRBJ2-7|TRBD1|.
CASSQGSGGQYEQYF
TGCGCCAGCAGCCAAGGATCAGGGGGCCAGTACGAGCAGTACTTC
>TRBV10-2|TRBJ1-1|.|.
CASSEIGRGSHTEAFF
TGCGCCAGCAGTGAGATCGGGAGGGGGTCTCACACTGAAGCTTTCTTT
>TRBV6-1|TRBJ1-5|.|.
CASSGRQTSNQPQHF
TGTGCCAGCAGTGGCCGGCAGACAAGCAATCAGCCCCAGCATTTT
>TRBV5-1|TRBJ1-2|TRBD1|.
CASSVTGDRGYTF
TGCGCCAGCAGCGTAACAGGGGATCGTGGCTACACCTTC
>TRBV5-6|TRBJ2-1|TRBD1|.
CASSPLRTGGLDEQFF
TGTGCCAGCAGCCCTCTCAGGACAGGGGGTCTGGATGAGCAGTTCTTC
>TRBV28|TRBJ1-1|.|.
CASKGGPRGQEAFF
TGTGCCAGCAAAGGGGGTCCAAGGGGCCAGGAAGCTTTCTTT
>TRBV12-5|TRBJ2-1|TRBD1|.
CASGEGQGPYNEQFF
TGTGCTAGTGGGGAGGGACAGGGACCCTACAATGAGCAGTTCTTC
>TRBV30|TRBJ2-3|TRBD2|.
CAWIGTDGTSGADTQYF
TGTGCCTGGATCGGGACGGATGGGACTAGCGGAGCAGATACGCAGTATTTT
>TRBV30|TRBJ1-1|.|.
CAWTPPGERNTEAFF
TGTGCCTGGACACCGCCCGGGGAAAGGAACACTGAAGCTTTCTTT
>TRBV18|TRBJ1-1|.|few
CASSPLQGKDTEAFF
TGTGCCAGCTCACCACTACAGGGAAAGGACACTGAAGCTTTCTTT
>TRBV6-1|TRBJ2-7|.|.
CASSVIALEQYF
TGTGCCAGCAGTGTCATCGCCCTCGAGCAGTACTTC
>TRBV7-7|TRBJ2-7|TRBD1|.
CASSTDRVSSYEQYF
TGTGCCAGCAGCACCGACAGGGTGAGCTCCTACGAGCAGTACTTC
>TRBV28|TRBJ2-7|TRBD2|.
CASSVLAGGDEQYF
TGTGCCAGCAGTGTACTAGCGGGGGGGGACGAGCAGTACTTC
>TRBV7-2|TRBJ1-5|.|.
CASSLVSGSNQPQHF
TGTGCCAGCAGCTTAGTTTCGGGTAGCAATCAGCCCCAGCATTTT
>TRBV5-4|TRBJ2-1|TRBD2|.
CASSLLAGGPHEQFF
TGTGCCAGCAGTCTACTAGCGGGGGGGCCACATGAGCAGTTCTTC
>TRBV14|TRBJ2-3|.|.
CASSQGSSPSTDTQYF
TGTGCCAGCAGCCAGGGGTCTAGCCCTAGCACAGATACGCAGTATTTT
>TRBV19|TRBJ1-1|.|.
CASSIIFPGLNTEAFF
TGTGCCAGTAGTATTATTTTCCCCGGGTTGAACACTGAAGCTTTCTTT
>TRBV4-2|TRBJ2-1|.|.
CASSPGLSSYNEQFF
TGTGCCAGCAGCCCGGGACTGAGCTCCTACAATGAGCAGTTCTTC
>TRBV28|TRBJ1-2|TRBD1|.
CASREGANGYTF
TGTGCCAGCAGGGAGGGGGCAAATGGCTACACCTTC
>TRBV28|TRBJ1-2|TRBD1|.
CASSLRLGQGNYGYTF
TGTGCCAGCAGTTTAAGGCTGGGACAGGGGAACTATGGCTACACCTTC
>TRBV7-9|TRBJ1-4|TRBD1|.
CASSLPGTGREKLFF
TGTGCCAGCAGCTTACCCGGGACAGGGCGAGAAAAACTGTTTTTT
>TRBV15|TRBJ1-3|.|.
CATSRDLANSGNTIYF
TGTGCCACCAGCAGAGATTTAGCTAACTCTGGAAACACCATATATTTT
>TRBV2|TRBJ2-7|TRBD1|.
CASRGQGAYHEQYF
TGTGCCAGCAGGGGACAGGGGGCTTATCACGAGCAGTACTTC
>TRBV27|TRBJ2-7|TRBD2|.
CASRSLAGDRYEQYF
TGTGCCAGCAGGTCACTAGCGGGAGATAGGTACGAGCAGTACTTC
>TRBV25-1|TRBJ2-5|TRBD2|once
CASSHLAGGSGAQYF
TGTGCCAGCAGCCACCTAGCGGGGGGTTCCGGGGCCCAGTACTTC
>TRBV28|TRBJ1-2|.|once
CASRQQDLPNYGYTF
TGTGCCAGCAGGCAACAGGACCTTCCAAACTATGGCTACACCTTC
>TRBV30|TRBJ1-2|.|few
CACTRYANYGYTF
TGTGCCTGCACTCGCTACGCTAACTATGGCTACACCTTC
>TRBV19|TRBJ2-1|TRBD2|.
CASSQKAGSSYNEQFF
TGTGCCAGTAGTCAGAAAGCGGGGAGCTCCTACAATGAGCAGTTCTTC
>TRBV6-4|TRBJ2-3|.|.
CASGSGSTDTQYF
TGTGCCAGCGGCAGCGGGAGCACAGATACGCAGTATTTT
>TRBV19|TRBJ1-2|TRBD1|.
CASSIPDRVYGYTF
TGTGCCAGTAGTATCCCGGACAGGGTCTATGGCTACACCTTC
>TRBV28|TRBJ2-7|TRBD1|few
CASSVRDRDEQYF
TGTGCCAGCAGTGTCCGGGACAGGGACGAGCAGTACTTC
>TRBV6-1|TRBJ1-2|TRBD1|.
CASSALRDSLANYGYTF
TGTGCCAGCAGTGCCCTCCGGGACAGCCTCGCTAACTATGGCTACACCTTC
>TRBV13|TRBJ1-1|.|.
CASSLGWGDTEAFF
TGTGCCAGCAGCCTGGGATGGGGAGACACTGAAGCTTTCTTT
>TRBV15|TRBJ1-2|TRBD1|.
CATSTLTGTPRRNGYTF
TGTGCCACCAGCACGTTGACAGGGACACCCCGCAGGAATGGCTACACCTTC
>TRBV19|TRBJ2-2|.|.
CASSPNDSGELFF
TGTGCCAGTAGCCCTAATGACAGCGGGGAGCTGTTTTTT
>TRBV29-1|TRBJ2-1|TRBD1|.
CSARDRGNNEQFF
TGCAGCGCCCGGGACAGGGGCAACAATGAGCAGTTCTTC
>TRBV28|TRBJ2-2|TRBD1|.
CATGTANTGELFF
TGTGCCACAGGGACAGCGAACACCGGGGAGCTGTTTTTT
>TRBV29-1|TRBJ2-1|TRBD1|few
CSVDMGQTYNEQFF
TGCAGCGTTGATATGGGACAGACATACAATGAGCAGTTCTTC
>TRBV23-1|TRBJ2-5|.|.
CASNPSQGGETQYF
TGCGCCAGCAACCCGAGTCAGGGTGGGGAGACCCAGTACTTC
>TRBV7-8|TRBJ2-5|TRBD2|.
CASSSITSAGKETQYF
TGTGCCAGCAGCTCAATAACTAGCGCGGGAAAGGAGACCCAGTACTTC
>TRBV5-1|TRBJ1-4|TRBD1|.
CASSLGQGTANEKLFF
TGCGCCAGCAGCCTGGGACAGGGGACGGCTAATGAAAAACTGTTTTTT
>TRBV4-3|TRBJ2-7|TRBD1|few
CASSQDRDSSDEQYF
TGCGCCAGCAGCCAAGACCGGGACAGTTCCGACGAGCAGTACTTC
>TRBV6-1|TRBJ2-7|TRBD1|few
CASSATGFPYEQYF
TGTGCCAGCAGTGCGACAGGGTTCCCCTACGAGCAGTACTTC
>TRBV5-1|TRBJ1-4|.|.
CASSLGSTATNEKLFF
TGCGCCAGCAGCTTGGGTTCGACAGCAACTAATGAAAAACTGTTTTTT
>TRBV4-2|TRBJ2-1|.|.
CASSQNRVEQFF
TGTGCCAGCAGCCAAAACAGGGTTGAGCAGTTCTTC
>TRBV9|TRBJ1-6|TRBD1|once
CASSARGQGAGNSPLHF
TGTGCCAGCAGCGCCAGGGGACAGGGGGCTGGTAATTCACCCCTCCACTTT
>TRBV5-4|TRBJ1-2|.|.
CASSPESWSEFYGYTF
TGTGCCAGCAGCCCGGAGTCGTGGTCAGAGTTCTATGGCTACACCTTC
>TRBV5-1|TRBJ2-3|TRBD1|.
CASSLGTGTDTQYF
TGCGCCAGCAGCCTCGGGACAGGCACAGATACGCAGTATTTT
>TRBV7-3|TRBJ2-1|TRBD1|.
CASRPPGQGHNEQFF
TGTGCCAGCAGGCCGCCGGGACAGGGACACAATGAGCAGTTCTTC
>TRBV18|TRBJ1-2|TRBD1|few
CASSPNRGLEYGGYTF
TGTGCCAGCTCACCTAACAGGGGGCTTGAGTATGGTGGCTACACCTTC
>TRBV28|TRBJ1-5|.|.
CASSVLRQPQHF
TGTGCCAGCAGTGTGCTTAGACAGCCCCAGCATTTT
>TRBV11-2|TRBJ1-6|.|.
CASSQGRNSPLHF
TGTGCCAGCAGCCAAGGGAGAAATTCACCCCTCCACTTT
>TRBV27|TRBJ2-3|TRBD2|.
CASKNPGLAGVSADTQYF
TGTGCCAGCAAAAATCCGGGACTAGCGGGAGTTAGTGCAGATACGCAGTATTTT